This T cell receptor beta chain was identified in a study of blood T cell repertoires in COVID-19. V was shortened by 11 bases and J by 0 bases, with 20 bases between the two germline ends. The CDR3 covers 15 residues. CDR1 SGHTA and CDR2 FQGNSA come from the germline V gene. Repertoires were generated with immunoSEQ multiplex PCR, while TCRdb's copy carries only in-frame clones and drops some. The repertoire holds about 29,000 clones, with roughly nine tenths as singletons. The TCR originated in a human donor in a cohort sampled during active COVID-19. V gene TRBV7-2 combines with J gene TRBJ2-7; D perhaps matches TRBD2 (6 bases). The sequencing sample was made of peripheral blood. In DNA form, the CDR3 reads TGTGCCTCAAGTAGGCAGGGACTGAGCTCCTACGAGCAGTACTTC. This encodes CASSRQGLSSYEQYF.